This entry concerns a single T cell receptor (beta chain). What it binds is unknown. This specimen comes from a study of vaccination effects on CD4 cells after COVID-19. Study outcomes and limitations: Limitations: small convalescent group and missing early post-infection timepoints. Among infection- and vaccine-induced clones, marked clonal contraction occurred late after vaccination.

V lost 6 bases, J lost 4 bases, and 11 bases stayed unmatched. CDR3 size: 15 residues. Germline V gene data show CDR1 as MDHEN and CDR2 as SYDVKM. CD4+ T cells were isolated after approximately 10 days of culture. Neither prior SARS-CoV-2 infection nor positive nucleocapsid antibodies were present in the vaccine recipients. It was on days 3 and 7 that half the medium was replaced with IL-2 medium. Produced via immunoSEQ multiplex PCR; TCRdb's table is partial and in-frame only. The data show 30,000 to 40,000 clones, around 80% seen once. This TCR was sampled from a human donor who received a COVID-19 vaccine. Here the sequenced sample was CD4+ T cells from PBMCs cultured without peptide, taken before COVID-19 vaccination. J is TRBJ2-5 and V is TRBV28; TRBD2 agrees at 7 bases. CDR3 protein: CASRTGGTTGETQYF. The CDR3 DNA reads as TGTGCCAGCAGGACTGGTGGGACTACAGGAGAGACCCAGTACTTC.